This TCR beta chain was obtained from a study of T cell responses to AZD1222 COVID-19 vaccine. Profiled with immunoSEQ multiplex PCR; TCRdb holds only in-frame clones, not every one. The table shows 150,000 or so clones, with around 93% occurring only once. Germline V gives CDR1 SGHVS, CDR2 FQNEAQ. V lost 4 bases to trimming and J lost 0 bases, with 27 bases between them. This CDR3 spans 21 amino acids. The sequencing here drew on peripheral blood, taken 28 days after the second AZD1222 dose. This sequence originates from an adult who received the AZD1222 COVID-19 vaccine. The rearrangement joins TRBV7-8 to TRBJ2-2; TRBD2 is a possible D gene (6 bases). CDR3 region: CASSSRSGGGFGGTNTGELFF. In nucleotides, the CDR3 is TGTGCCAGCAGCTCCCGGAGTGGCGGCGGGTTCGGCGGGACGAACACCGGGGAGCTGTTTTTT.